This passage covers 31 T cell receptor beta chains from one sample sequenced in a study of shared clonotypes between healthy human individuals. Produced via immunoSEQ multiplex PCR; TCRdb's table is partial and in-frame only. This table has some 790,000 clones, over 60% appearing once. Sequencing used memory CD4+ T cells sorted from blood. Subset given: CD45RA-negative fraction. The receptor source for this set is a woman in her thirties in good health.

The chain employs TRBV11-2 and TRBJ2-7, with 11 bases matching TRBD2. Germline assignment: CDR1 SGHAT and CDR2 FQNNGV. The V gene end was trimmed by 7 bases and the J gene end by 1 base; junction bases not matched to a gene: 3. The CDR3 totals 14 residues. The CDR3 region is CASTVAGGSYEQYF. CDR3 DNA sequence: TGTGCCAGCACCGTAGCGGGAGGGTCCTACGAGCAGTACTTC.

This chain connects TRBV4-1 to TRBJ2-2, with 7 positions matching TRBD2. CDR1 is MGHRA, CDR2 YSYEKL, per germline. The CDR3 extends over 15 amino acids. J was trimmed by 6 bases and V by 2 bases; bases with no gene match: 6. CDR3 DNA: TGCGCCAGCAGCCAACAGAGCGGGAATTCCGGGGAGCTGTTTTTT. Encoded protein: CASSQQSGNSGELFF.

Remarks on this clone: Additional DNA sequences in this sample encode the identical CDR3. The V and J genes are TRBV28 and TRBJ2-5; 7 positions agree with TRBD1. Trimming cost V 1 base and J 0 bases; bases outside gene matches: 5. The CDR3 loop spans 16 amino acids. Per the germline V gene, CDR1 is MDHEN and CDR2 is SYDVKM. CDR3 coding DNA: TGTGCCAGCAGTTTATCGGGCAGGGGGTACCAAGAGACCCAGTACTTC. This encodes CASSLSGRGYQETQYF. Filled out from reference TRBV28 and TRBJ2-5, the complete variable domain reads DVKVTQSSRYLVKRTGEKVFLECVQDMDHENMFWYRQDPGLGLRLIYFSYDVKMKEKGDIPEGYSVSREKKERFSLILESASTNQTSMYLCASSLSGRGYQETQYFGPGTRLLVL.

This chain's CDR3 is CASSHRGDYNEQFF. The DNA of the CDR3 is TGTGCCAGCAGTCATCGCGGGGATTACAATGAGCAGTTCTTC. V gene TRBV2 combines with J gene TRBJ2-1, with D possibly TRBD2 on 6 matching bases. The ends were cut back, 5 bases at V and 4 bases at J, with 12 bases in the middle. This CDR3 comprises 14 residues. The germline gives CDR1 SNHLY, CDR2 FYNNEI.

The chain recombines TRBV9 with TRBJ2-3; 9 bases are shared with TRBD2. Trimming at V came to 3 bases and at J to 3 bases, leaving 5 bases not matched to a gene. The CDR3 runs 15 residues. Germline CDR1 and CDR2: SGDLS and YYNGEE. As DNA, the CDR3 is TGTGCCAGCAGCGCCCAGCGGGAGGTAACAGATACGCAGTATTTT. This encodes CASSAQREVTDTQYF.

V and J are TRBV10-3 and TRBJ2-3, with 12 bases aligning to TRBD2. V lost 5 bases and J lost 6; bases outside the gene matches: 9. The CDR3 is 16 residues long. Germline V lookup: CDR1 ENHRY, CDR2 SYGVKD. DNA for the CDR3: TGTGCCATCAGTTTAGGACTAGCGGGGAACGTGGATACGCAGTATTTT. The encoded protein is CAISLGLAGNVDTQYF.

This clone was recorded only once. This sequence joins TRBV9 and TRBJ2-2; the D gene is possibly TRBD1 (5 bases). In germline, CDR1 is SGDLS, CDR2 YYNGEE. V lost 1 base and J 2 bases, leaving 15 bases between the germline ends. The CDR3 has 17 amino acids. CDR3 coding DNA: TGTGCCAGCAGCGTACTAGGTGGGGCCGCTAACACCGGGGAGCTGTTTTTT. Translated, it gives CASSVLGGAANTGELFF.

The CDR3 is CASSRDVIQETQYF. The CDR3 DNA is TGTGCCAGCAGCCGGGACGTCATTCAAGAGACCCAGTACTTC. The chain recombines TRBV7-2 with TRBJ2-5, with D possibly being TRBD1 or TRBD2 (5 bases each). V lost 5 bases and J lost 2, with 12 bases in between. From germline, CDR1 is SGHTA and CDR2 FQGNSA. CDR3 length: 14 residues.

The chain has TRBV27 and TRBJ2-2; 12 bases are shared with TRBD2. Germline CDR1 MNHEY, CDR2 SMNVEV (reference sequence). The CDR3 totals 15 residues. The V segment lost 5 bases and the J segment 4 bases; nucleotides outside the gene matches: 2. In DNA form, the CDR3 reads TGTGCCAGCAGTCGACTAGCGGGAGTCACCGGGGAGCTGTTTTTT. This translates into CASSRLAGVTGELFF.

With respect to this clone: The same CDR3 arises from other DNA sequences in this sample as well. The rearrangement joins TRBV6-6 to TRBJ2-7; D tentatively reads TRBD1 or TRBD2 (7 bases each). V shed 0 bases and J shed 4 bases, with 13 bases lying between them. Per the germline V gene, CDR1 is MNHNY and CDR2 is SVGAGI (reference sequence). The length of the CDR3 is 15 residues. The CDR3 bases are TGTGCCAGCAGTTACTCGAGGCAGGGGGGGTACGAGCAGTACTTC. Encoded protein: CASSYSRQGGYEQYF.

This clone was recorded a few times. The chain is built from TRBV6-1 and TRBJ2-2; 8 positions agree with TRBD1. The CDR3 totals 15 residues. Germline V gives CDR1 MNHNS, CDR2 SASEGT. V shed 2 bases, J shed 5 bases, and the junction held 4 bases outside the gene matches. CDR3 in DNA: TGTGCCAGCAGTGAACAGGGGGCCGGTACCGGGGAGCTGTTTTTT. Amino acid sequence: CASSEQGAGTGELFF.

This clone appeared once. This rearrangement joins TRBV28 to TRBJ2-5, with D unclear. The germline V gene has CDR1 MDHEN and CDR2 SYDVKM. Trimming shortened V by 6 bases and J by 1 base, and 9 bases separated the two germline ends. The CDR3 consists of 13 residues. The CDR3 DNA is TGTGCCAGCAGCCGGAGTCTCCAAGAGACCCAGTACTTC. It encodes CASSRSLQETQYF. The variable domain in full, with the rest retrieved from reference TRBV28 and TRBJ2-5, is DVKVTQSSRYLVKRTGEKVFLECVQDMDHENMFWYRQDPGLGLRLIYFSYDVKMKEKGDIPEGYSVSREKKERFSLILESASTNQTSMYLCASSRSLQETQYFGPGTRLLVL.

This clone was seen only once. The chain uses TRBV25-1 and TRBJ2-1; 12 bases match TRBD2. Germline V gene sequence: CDR1 MGHDK, CDR2 SYGVNS. J gave up 6 bases and V 8 bases, and 8 bases lay outside the gene matches. This CDR3 is built from 15 residues. This CDR3 reads CASAASGRGSNEQFF. As DNA, the CDR3 is TGTGCCAGCGCAGCTAGCGGGAGGGGTAGCAATGAGCAGTTCTTC.

The V and J genes are TRBV6-1 and TRBJ2-7, with a weak D call TRBD2 (5 bases). From germline, CDR1 is MNHNS and CDR2 SASEGT. Trimming removed 4 bases from V and 4 bases from J, with 14 bases in between. The CDR3 is 14 residues long. The CDR3 sequence is CASSGSTEGYEQYF. The CDR3 DNA reads as TGTGCCAGCAGTGGATCCACAGAGGGATACGAGCAGTACTTC.

This clone was recorded many times. The chain joins TRBV9 to TRBJ2-1, with 14 bases aligning to TRBD2. The junction had 2 bases not matched to a gene; V was cut back by 3 bases and J by 0 bases. The V gene's germline CDR1 is SGDLS and CDR2 YYNGEE. The CDR3 contains 17 residues. For the CDR3, the DNA is TGTGCCAGCAGCGCCGGGACTAGCGGGAGCTCCTACAATGAGCAGTTCTTC. This gives the protein CASSAGTSGSSYNEQFF.

This chain's CDR3 is CASRANDGSTDTQYF. DNA for the CDR3: TGTGCCAGCAGGGCTAACGACGGTAGCACAGATACGCAGTATTTT. The chain combines TRBV6-6 with TRBJ2-3; D uncertain. The CDR3 totals 15 residues. Trimming removed 6 bases from V and 0 bases from J, with 13 bases in between. Germline loops: CDR1 MNHNY, CDR2 SVGAGI (reference sequence).

A word on this clone: At the DNA level, this CDR3 is encoded by other sequences in the same sample as well. The rearrangement links TRBV6-5 to TRBJ2-7, with D perhaps matching TRBD2 (5 bases). From germline, CDR1 is MNHEY and CDR2 SVGAGI. V lost 7 bases and J 3 bases, leaving 7 bases between the germline ends. This CDR3 has 11 amino acids. Here the CDR3 reads CASMGSYEQYF. CDR3 nucleotide sequence: TGTGCCAGCATGGGGAGCTACGAGCAGTACTTC.

This chain links TRBV6-1 with TRBJ2-2; tentatively, D is TRBD2 (5 bases). Trimming stripped 3 bases from V and 0 bases from J, with 5 bases between. This CDR3 contains 14 residues. Germline lookup yields CDR1 MNHNS and CDR2 SASEGT. Written as DNA, the CDR3 is TGTGCCAGCAGTGAGGGAGCGAACACCGGGGAGCTGTTTTTT. Translation: CASSEGANTGELFF.

The chain employs TRBV5-1 and TRBJ2-3; D perhaps matches TRBD2 (6 bases). The V gene's germline CDR1 is SGHRS and CDR2 YFSETQ. Trimming cost V 2 bases and J 0 bases, with 10 bases left between them. This CDR3 is built from 15 residues. The CDR3 nucleotides read TGCGCCAGCAGCTTCGGGACTCTTAGCACAGATACGCAGTATTTT. Translated: CASSFGTLSTDTQYF.

V is TRBV27 and J is TRBJ2-2, with TRBD2 matching 7 bases. The V gene's germline CDR1 is MNHEY and CDR2 SMNVEV (reference sequence). The CDR3 is 15 amino acids. Trimming removed 2 bases from V and 4 bases from J; junction bases left unmatched: 4. The chain's CDR3 is CASSLRERGTGELFF. CDR3 DNA sequence: TGTGCCAGCAGTTTAAGGGAGCGGGGCACCGGGGAGCTGTTTTTT.

The CDR3, as DNA: TGTGCCACCAGCAGGGAGTCGGCCTCCGACACCGGGGAGCTGTTTTTT. Translation gives CATSRESASDTGELFF. This sequence joins TRBV15 and TRBJ2-2; D not certain. This CDR3 comprises 16 residues. V lost 3 bases and J lost 3, with 14 bases in between. Germline-derived CDR1 and CDR2 are LNHNV and YYDKDF (reference sequence).

This chain joins TRBV15 and TRBJ2-3; D unclear. The V end lost 0 bases, the J end lost 3 bases, and 4 bases lay between the germline ends. CDR3 length equals 13 residues. The germline V gene has CDR1 LNHNV and CDR2 YYDKDF (reference sequence). This chain's CDR3 is CATSRDRTDTQYF. For the CDR3, the DNA is TGTGCCACCAGCAGAGATAGAACAGATACGCAGTATTTT.

This clone was observed once. The chain has TRBV5-1 and TRBJ2-1; D possibly corresponds to TRBD1 (6 bases). The CDR3 runs to 14 residues. Germline V gene data show CDR1 as SGHRS and CDR2 as YFSETQ. Trimming left V 0 bases short and J 6 bases short, with 10 bases between. This chain's CDR3 is CASSLGDKSNEQFF. CDR3 in DNA: TGCGCCAGCAGCTTGGGGGACAAGTCCAATGAGCAGTTCTTC.

This clone was found once. V usage is TRBV11-2 and J usage is TRBJ2-2, with a tentative D call TRBD1 (5 bases). The CDR3 loop spans 15 amino acids. V was pared by 2 bases and J by 4 bases, with 11 bases between. In germline, CDR1 is SGHAT, CDR2 FQNNGV. The CDR3 is CASSLSRVGTGELFF. The CDR3 DNA follows: TGTGCCAGCAGCTTAAGCAGGGTCGGCACCGGGGAGCTGTTTTTT. The full variable domain, rest sourced from reference TRBV11-2 and TRBJ2-2, is EAGVAQSPRYKIIEKRQSVAFWCNPISGHATLYWYQQILGQGPKLLIQFQNNGVVDDSQLPKDRFSAERLKGVDSTLKIQPAKLEDSAVYLCASSLSRVGTGELFFGEGSRLTVL.

This chain uses TRBV4-1 with TRBJ1-3; TRBD1 matches 8 bases. V trimming: 1 base; J trimming: 4 bases; junction bases outside the gene matches: 3. The V gene's germline CDR1 is MGHRA and CDR2 YSYEKL. This CDR3 is built from 15 residues. CDR3 nucleotide sequence: TGCGCCAGCAGCCAAGTGACAGGGGCGGGAAACACCATATATTTT. Amino acid sequence: CASSQVTGAGNTIYF.

The rearrangement uses TRBV30 and TRBJ1-5; 8 nucleotides align to TRBD1. This CDR3 has 13 amino acids. The V gene's germline CDR1 is GTSNPN and CDR2 SVGIG (reference sequence). Losses at the gene ends were 3 bases for V and 7 bases for J; bases not matched to a gene: 5. In DNA form, the CDR3 reads TGTGCCTGGAGACGCACAGGGGGGCAGCCCCAGCATTTT. It translates to CAWRRTGGQPQHF.

This clone was detected only a few times. The chain links TRBV7-9 to TRBJ2-7; the match to TRBD1 covers 9 bases. Germline-derived CDR1 and CDR2 are SEHNR and FQNEAQ (reference sequence). The CDR3 is 16 amino acids. Trimming removed 4 bases from V and 5 bases from J; junction bases left unmatched: 12. CDR3 nucleotide sequence: TGTGCCAGCAGCTCCCTTTCTGGGGACAGGGCCCACGAGCAGTACTTC. As protein: CASSSLSGDRAHEQYF.

The rearrangement uses TRBV28 and TRBJ2-5; D is perhaps TRBD1 or TRBD2 (5 bases each). The J call may not be correct, given that the DNA end is closer to TRBJ2-7. The V gene's germline CDR1 is MDHEN and CDR2 SYDVKM. The CDR3 contains 14 residues. The CDR3 DNA sequence: TGTGCCAGCAGTTTAGGGACCCACGCCTTCGAGCAGTACTTC. Its protein product is CASSLGTHAFEQYF.

This chain connects TRBV14 to TRBJ2-7; D gene uncertain. The CDR3 has 14 amino acids. Germline V gene lookup returns CDR1 SGHDN and CDR2 FVKESK. Between the trimmed V and J ends, which lost 4 bases and 3 bases, there was a span of 13 bases. The chain's CDR3 is CASSPPNSFYEQYF. DNA of the CDR3: TGTGCCAGCAGCCCTCCCAACAGTTTCTACGAGCAGTACTTC.

The chain recombines TRBV7-9 with TRBJ2-1; 7 bases line up with TRBD2. Germline CDR1 and CDR2: SEHNR and FQNEAQ (reference sequence). V dropped 5 bases and J dropped 7; count of bases not matched to a gene: 14. This CDR3 spans 16 amino acids. This CDR3 is CASSPTLALLWNEQFF. The DNA of the CDR3 is TGTGCCAGCAGCCCTACACTAGCGCTACTGTGGAATGAGCAGTTCTTC.

This chain joins TRBV5-1 and TRBJ1-1; perhaps TRBD1 as D (5 bases). The CDR3 runs 14 residues. Germline V gene sequence: CDR1 SGHRS, CDR2 YFSETQ. Trimming left V 3 bases short and J 3 bases short, with 12 bases between. The CDR3: CASSWGLGDTEAFF. CDR3 sequence (DNA): TGCGCCAGCAGCTGGGGCCTGGGAGACACTGAAGCTTTCTTT.